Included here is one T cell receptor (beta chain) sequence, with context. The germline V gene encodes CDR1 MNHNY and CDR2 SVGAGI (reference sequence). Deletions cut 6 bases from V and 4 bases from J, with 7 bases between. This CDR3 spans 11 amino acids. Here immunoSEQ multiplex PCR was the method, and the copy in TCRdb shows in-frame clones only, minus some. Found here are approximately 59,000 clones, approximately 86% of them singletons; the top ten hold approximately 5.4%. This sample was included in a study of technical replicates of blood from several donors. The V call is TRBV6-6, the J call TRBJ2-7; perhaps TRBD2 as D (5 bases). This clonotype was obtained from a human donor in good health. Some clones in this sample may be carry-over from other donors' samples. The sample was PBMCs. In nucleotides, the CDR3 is TGTGCCAGCAGCCGGGATTACGAGCAGTACTTC. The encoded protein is CASSRDYEQYF.